These 30 T cell receptor beta chains were sequenced from one sample in a study of cytomegalovirus exposure and HLA in healthy donors. PCR used 60 Vbeta primers and 13 Jbeta primers. The table came from immunoSEQ multiplex PCR; TCRdb's copy has only in-frame clones and leaves some out. The table lists fewer than 90,000 clones, over 75% of them singletons. The specimen was PBMCs. Receptors originate from a female donor in good health and CMV-seronegative.

Turning to this clone: Its ends do not fully match the called genes, so a read error is possible. The DNA for the CDR3 is TGTGCCACCAGTACAGGGGAAAGCAATCAGCCCCAGCATTTT. Translated: CATSTGESNQPQHF. The rearrangement uses TRBV6-5 and TRBJ1-5, with 7 bases aligning to TRBD1. The CDR3 runs 14 residues. Germline V gene lookup returns CDR1 MNHEY and CDR2 SVGAGI.

Comments on this clone: One end of the junction varies from germline; a read error may be responsible. The chain employs TRBV9 and TRBJ1-2; possibly TRBD1 for D (5 bases). The CDR3 consists of 13 residues. CDR1 is SGDLS and CDR2 is YYNGEE in the germline V gene. The CDR3 loop is CASSVLQGGGYPF. The CDR3 DNA sequence: TGTGCCAGCAGCGTATTGCAGGGAGGCGGCTACCCCTTC.

This clone was counted only a few times. Other DNA sequences in the sample encode the same CDR3. This rearrangement joins TRBV30 to TRBJ1-3; D unresolved. V gave up 0 bases and J gave up 4 bases, with 7 bases separating them. From germline, CDR1 is GTSNPN and CDR2 SVGIG (reference sequence). CDR3 length: 13 amino acids. For the CDR3, the DNA is TGTGCCTGGAGTGTTCTGGCAGGAAACACCATATATTTT. This codes for CAWSVLAGNTIYF.

The chain carries TRBV6-5 and TRBJ1-2; possible D gene TRBD1, 6 bases. Trimming removed 4 bases from V and 4 bases from J, with 10 bases in between. The germline CDR1 and CDR2 sequences are MNHEY and SVGAGI. The CDR3 contains 13 residues. The chain's CDR3 is CASSSSGVYGYTF. In DNA, the CDR3 is TGTGCCAGCAGTTCGTCAGGGGTCTATGGCTACACCTTC.

The CDR3 DNA reads TGCGCCAGCAGCCTAACAGGGCCCGTAGAAGCTTTCTTT. It yields the protein CASSLTGPVEAFF. This chain uses TRBV4-1 with TRBJ1-1; possible D gene TRBD1, 6 bases. This CDR3 is 13 amino acids long. Germline assignment: CDR1 MGHRA and CDR2 YSYEKL. The V gene lost 4 bases and the J gene lost 8 bases, with 14 bases spanning the gap.

The chain recombines TRBV7-2 with TRBJ2-3; D unclear. The CDR3 runs 12 residues. In germline, CDR1 is SGHTA, CDR2 FQGNSA. Trimming removed 5 bases from V and 6 bases from J, with 9 bases in between. As DNA, the CDR3 is TGTGCCAGCAGCCTCGGTCCGGATACGCAGTATTTT. This codes for CASSLGPDTQYF.

CDR3 coding DNA: TGTGCCAGCTCACCACCGTTTGGACAGGGCCCACCCCAGTACTTC. This codes for CASSPPFGQGPPQYF. The chain is built from TRBV18 and TRBJ2-5, with 8 nucleotides matching TRBD1. Germline CDR1 is KGHSH and CDR2 is LQKENI. CDR3 length: 15 residues. Losses at the gene ends were 0 bases for V and 9 bases for J; bases not matched to a gene: 9.

The sample holds one count of this clone. The rearrangement uses TRBV5-1 and TRBJ1-3, with 9 positions matching TRBD1. The CDR3 is 15 residues long. Germline CDR1 is SGHRS and CDR2 is YFSETQ. Unmatched junction bases numbered 3, after V lost 4 bases and J lost 1 base. In DNA form, the CDR3 reads TGCGCCAGCAGCCCCGGACAGGGGTCTGGAAACACCATATATTTT. Protein product: CASSPGQGSGNTIYF.

This clone showed up just a few times. The chain joins TRBV11-2 to TRBJ2-3; 7 bases match TRBD2. The CDR3 contains 14 residues. The germline CDR1 and CDR2 sequences are SGHAT and FQNNGV. V gave up 3 bases and J gave up 3 bases; unmatched junction bases: 3. The CDR3 here is CASSFAGVTDTQYF. The CDR3 DNA sequence: TGTGCCAGCAGCTTTGCGGGAGTAACAGATACGCAGTATTTT.

V usage is TRBV19 and J usage is TRBJ2-7; weak D call: TRBD2 (5 bases). V gave up 3 bases and J gave up 0 bases, with 9 bases separating them. The germline V gene encodes CDR1 LNHDA and CDR2 SQIVND (reference sequence). The CDR3 runs to 14 residues. CDR3 nucleotides: TGTGCCAGTAGTATCGGACTCGTCTCCTACGAGCAGTACTTC. This sequence encodes CASSIGLVSYEQYF.

This clone was observed a single time. This chain uses TRBV19 with TRBJ2-3, with TRBD1 identical over 9 bases. V lost 3 bases to trimming and J lost 2 bases; unmatched junction nucleotides: 3. This CDR3 has 15 amino acids. CDR1 is LNHDA and CDR2 is SQIVND in the germline V gene (reference sequence). The chain's CDR3 is CASSIGQGPTDTQYF. CDR3 nucleotides: TGTGCCAGTAGTATCGGACAGGGGCCCACAGATACGCAGTATTTT.

The chain is built from TRBV4-2 and TRBJ1-5; unclear D gene. The germline V gene encodes CDR1 LGHNA and CDR2 YNFKEQ. Trimming removed 5 bases from V and 0 bases from J, with 17 bases in between. The CDR3 consists of 17 residues. Written as DNA, the CDR3 is TGTGCCAGCAGCTCCGGGTCCCTCACTTTTAGCAATCAGCCCCAGCATTTT. It codes for CASSSGSLTFSNQPQHF.

This clone was seen a few times. The V gene is TRBV28, the J gene TRBJ1-5, with D possibly being TRBD1 (5 bases). Germline CDR1 MDHEN, CDR2 SYDVKM. This CDR3 has 16 amino acids. V gave up 4 bases and J gave up 0 bases, with 13 bases separating them. In DNA form, the CDR3 reads TGTGCCAGCAGTTCCCGAGACAGATATAGCAATCAGCCCCAGCATTTT. Amino acids: CASSSRDRYSNQPQHF.

The rearrangement joins TRBV15 to TRBJ2-7; D remains unclear. The CDR3 consists of 15 residues. Trimming pared 0 bases from V and 0 bases from J, leaving 9 bases between. Germline lookup yields CDR1 LNHNV and CDR2 YYDKDF (reference sequence). CDR3 DNA sequence: TGTGCCACCAGCAGAGATGAGACTTACTCCTACGAGCAGTACTTC. It translates to CATSRDETYSYEQYF.

This clone was seen more than once but under ten times. The chain recombines TRBV7-9 with TRBJ1-1; 7 bases match TRBD1. Germline V lookup: CDR1 SEHNR, CDR2 FQNEAQ (reference sequence). After removal of 5 bases from V and 1 base from J, the junction contained 7 bases not matched to a gene. CDR3 length: 15 residues. The CDR3 DNA sequence: TGTGCCAGCAGCACTCACAGGGGCGGGAACACTGAAGCTTTCTTT. Amino acids: CASSTHRGGNTEAFF.

This clone has only one observation. The chain carries TRBV19 and TRBJ1-4, with 7 bases lining up with TRBD1. Germline V gives CDR1 LNHDA, CDR2 SQIVND (reference sequence). This CDR3 is built from 14 residues. V shed 7 bases, J shed 5 bases, and the junction held 7 bases outside the gene matches. DNA for the CDR3: TGTGCCAGTACCCAGGGGGTCCGGAATGAAAAACTGTTTTTT. It translates to CASTQGVRNEKLFF.

This chain connects TRBV5-1 to TRBJ2-7; weak D call: TRBD2 (5 bases). The CDR3 loop spans 13 amino acids. V was clipped by 0 bases and J by 5 bases, with 9 bases between them. CDR1 is SGHRS, CDR2 YFSETQ, per germline. CDR3 DNA sequence: TGCGCCAGCAGCTTGGCTGGGAGCCACGAGCAGTACTTC. Residues: CASSLAGSHEQYF. The full variable domain, with the rest looked up from reference TRBV5-1 and TRBJ2-7, is KAGVTQTPRYLIKTRGQQVTLSCSPISGHRSVSWYQQTPGQGLQFLFEYFSETQRNKGNFPGRFSGRQFSNSRSEMNVSTLELGDSALYLCASSLAGSHEQYFGPGTRLTVT.

The rearrangement uses TRBV5-1 and TRBJ1-2; D gene uncertain. This CDR3 contains 15 residues. Germline lookup yields CDR1 SGHRS and CDR2 YFSETQ. With 1 base removed from V and 2 bases from J, the gap between germline ends came to 12 bases. The CDR3 DNA sequence: TGCGCCAGCAGCTTGCTCACAGCCTCAAACTATGGCTACACCTTC. This gives the protein CASSLLTASNYGYTF.

J is TRBJ2-3 and V is TRBV30; the D gene is possibly TRBD2 (6 bases). Germline CDR1 is GTSNPN and CDR2 is SVGIG (reference sequence). Trimming stripped 5 bases from V and 0 bases from J, with 18 bases between. This CDR3 has 16 amino acids. CDR3: CAWVGVSGLSTDTQYF. DNA of the CDR3: TGTGCCTGGGTTGGGGTTAGCGGCCTTAGCACAGATACGCAGTATTTT.

The chain has TRBV4-2 and TRBJ2-3, with 10 nucleotides matching TRBD2. Looked up from germline, CDR1 is LGHNA and CDR2 is YNFKEQ. V dropped 6 bases and J dropped 0; count of bases not matched to a gene: 3. The CDR3 loop spans 15 amino acids. DNA for the CDR3: TGTGCCAGCAGACTAGCGGGGCAAAGCACAGATACGCAGTATTTT. Encoded protein: CASRLAGQSTDTQYF.

The rearrangement links TRBV5-4 to TRBJ2-1, with 8 bases aligning to TRBD1. This CDR3 comprises 15 residues. CDR1 is SGHNT, CDR2 YYREEE, per germline (reference sequence). V was clipped by 5 bases and J by 1 base; unmatched bases: 5. The CDR3 bases are TGTGCCAGCAGGCTGGGACAGGTGTCCTACAATGAGCAGTTCTTC. Protein product: CASRLGQVSYNEQFF.

CDR3 nucleotide sequence: TGCGCCAGCAGCCTCCAGATGGTCACAGATACGCAGTATTTT. This encodes CASSLQMVTDTQYF. This chain uses TRBV4-1 with TRBJ2-3; no reliable D call. V gave up 4 bases and J gave up 2 bases, with 10 bases separating them. The CDR3 consists of 14 residues. The germline V gene encodes CDR1 MGHRA and CDR2 YSYEKL.

The chain has TRBV2 and TRBJ2-3; D is unresolved. The CDR3 totals 11 residues. The germline gives CDR1 SNHLY, CDR2 FYNNEI. Trimming stripped 8 bases from V and 1 base from J, with 4 bases between. CDR3 residues: CASSRTDTQYF. The CDR3 bases are TGTGCCAGCTCTCGCACAGATACGCAGTATTTT.

The chain joins TRBV19 to TRBJ2-7; 10 bases are a match to TRBD1. CDR1 and CDR2 (germline): LNHDA, SQIVND (reference sequence). This CDR3 region has 13 residues. The V gene end was trimmed by 7 bases and the J gene end by 5 bases; junction bases not matched to a gene: 5. Here the CDR3 DNA reads TGTGCCAGTAAAGGGACAGGGGTCCACGAGCAGTACTTC. This translates into CASKGTGVHEQYF.

The chain employs TRBV18 and TRBJ2-1; perhaps TRBD1 as D (5 bases). The CDR3 runs to 13 residues. The V gene's germline CDR1 is KGHSH and CDR2 LQKENI. V was pared by 3 bases and J by 6 bases, with 9 bases between. The chain's CDR3 is CASSPGLTNEQFF. The CDR3 region has the DNA TGTGCCAGCTCACCGGGGCTGACCAATGAGCAGTTCTTC.

This rearrangement joins TRBV7-2 to TRBJ2-1, with D unresolved. Trimming took 6 bases from V and 8 from J, leaving 20 bases between them. From germline, CDR1 is SGHTA and CDR2 FQGNSA. The CDR3 is made up of 15 amino acids. CDR3 in amino acids: CASSSSLHLRDEQFF. CDR3 sequence (DNA): TGTGCCAGCAGTAGTTCCCTTCACCTCCGCGATGAGCAGTTCTTC.

The chain combines TRBV10-1 with TRBJ1-2; a weak D match, TRBD1 (5 bases). V lost 0 bases and J 8 bases, leaving 13 bases between the germline ends. Per the germline V gene, CDR1 is WNHNN and CDR2 is SYGVQD (reference sequence). The CDR3 covers 14 residues. The CDR3 sequence: CASSESQGVEGYTF. DNA of the CDR3: TGCGCCAGCAGTGAGTCGCAAGGGGTGGAGGGCTACACCTTC.

The chain couples TRBV10-2 to TRBJ1-2, with D possibly being TRBD1 (5 bases). The germline V and J ends were trimmed by 2 bases and 5 bases, with 9 bases remaining between them. Germline CDR1 and CDR2: WSHSY and SAAADI. This CDR3 is 13 amino acids long. The CDR3 DNA is TGCGCCAGCAGTGAGGGCAGGGATTATGGCTACACCTTC. The encoded protein is CASSEGRDYGYTF.

J is TRBJ2-3 and V is TRBV5-1; no clear D gene. The CDR3 consists of 15 residues. The germline V gene has CDR1 SGHRS and CDR2 YFSETQ. Trimming left V 5 bases short and J 2 bases short, with 15 bases between. CDR3 coding DNA: TGCGCCAGCAGAGCGCGTGCGATACCCACAGATACGCAGTATTTT. It yields the protein CASRARAIPTDTQYF.

As regards this clone: A junction boundary mismatches the germline segment, possibly from a read error. The chain links TRBV6-5 to TRBJ2-1; 11 bases align to TRBD1. The length of the CDR3 is 14 residues. Germline CDR1 and CDR2: MNHEY and SVGAGI. The CDR3 sequence is CAAGLDRGQDEQFF. CDR3 sequence (DNA): TGCGCCGCAGGCTTGGACAGGGGGCAGGATGAGCAGTTCTTC.